This T cell receptor beta chain was recovered during a study of T-cell reconstitution after alpha-beta-depleted transplantation in children. This clonotype was counted ten times or more. Its cognate antigen is unknown. Study-wide findings and caveats: There were some patients whose high TCRbeta diversity at day 60 came from surviving recipient T cells and thymic progenitors. The authors attributed T-cell counts and diversity one year after transplant mostly to newly produced T cells.

A TCRbeta library incorporating unique molecular identifiers was prepared. TCRdb reprocessed the PCR reads with MiXCR, giving one entry per CDR3 protein. This sample has 900,000 or so distinct CDR3 sequences; around 15% occur once, and the top ten carry approximately 5%. Trimming stripped 4 bases from V and 3 bases from J, with 3 bases between. The CDR3 extends over 12 amino acids. Germline V lookup: CDR1 KGHDR, CDR2 SFDVKD. This receptor was obtained from a male patient aged 10-17 years who had a stem cell transplant for acute lymphoblastic leukemia, so the T cells may come from the graft donor. Here the sequenced sample was PBMCs, mostly from graft donor cells, taken 360 days after TCRalphabeta/CD19-depleted stem cell transplant. The rearrangement joins TRBV24-1 to TRBJ2-1, with D uncertain. The CDR3: CATSEHYNEQFF. In DNA form, the CDR3 reads TGTGCCACCAGTGAACACTACAATGAGCAGTTCTTC.